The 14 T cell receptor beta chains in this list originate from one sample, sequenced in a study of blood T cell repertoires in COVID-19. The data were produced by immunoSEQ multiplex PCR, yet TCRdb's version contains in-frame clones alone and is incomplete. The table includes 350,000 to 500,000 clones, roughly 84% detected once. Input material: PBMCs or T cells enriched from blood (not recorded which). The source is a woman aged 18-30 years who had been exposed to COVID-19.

The CDR3 nucleotides are TGTGCCAGCAGCTTACGGGTCAGGGGATTCCACGAGCAGTACTTC. It encodes CASSLRVRGFHEQYF. The V gene is TRBV5-6, the J gene TRBJ2-7, with a tentative D call TRBD1 (6 bases). Germline-derived CDR1 and CDR2 are SGHDT and YYEEEE. Deletions cut 2 bases from V and 5 bases from J, with 17 bases between. This CDR3 has 15 amino acids. The full variable domain, rest sourced from reference TRBV5-6 and TRBJ2-7, is DAGVTQSPTHLIKTRGQQVTLRCSPKSGHDTVSWYQQALGQGPQFIFQYYEEEERQRGNFPDRFSGHQFPNYSSELNVNALLLGDSALYLCASSLRVRGFHEQYFGPGTRLTVT.

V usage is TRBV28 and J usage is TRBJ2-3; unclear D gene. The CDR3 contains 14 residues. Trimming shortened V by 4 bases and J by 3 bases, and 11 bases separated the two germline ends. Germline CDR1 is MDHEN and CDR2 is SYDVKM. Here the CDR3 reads CASSSPGLTDTQYF. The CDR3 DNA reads TGTGCCAGCAGTTCTCCGGGTCTGACAGATACGCAGTATTTT. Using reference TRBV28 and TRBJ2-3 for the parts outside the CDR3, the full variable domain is DVKVTQSSRYLVKRTGEKVFLECVQDMDHENMFWYRQDPGLGLRLIYFSYDVKMKEKGDIPEGYSVSREKKERFSLILESASTNQTSMYLCASSSPGLTDTQYFGPGTRLTVL.

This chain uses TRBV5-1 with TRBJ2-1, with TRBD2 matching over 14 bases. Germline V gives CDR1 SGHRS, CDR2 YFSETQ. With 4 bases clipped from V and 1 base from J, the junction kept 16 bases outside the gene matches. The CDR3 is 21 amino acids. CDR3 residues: CASSPISGLAGVLGSYNEQFF. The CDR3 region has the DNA TGCGCCAGCAGCCCGATATCGGGACTAGCGGGAGTATTGGGGTCCTACAATGAGCAGTTCTTC.

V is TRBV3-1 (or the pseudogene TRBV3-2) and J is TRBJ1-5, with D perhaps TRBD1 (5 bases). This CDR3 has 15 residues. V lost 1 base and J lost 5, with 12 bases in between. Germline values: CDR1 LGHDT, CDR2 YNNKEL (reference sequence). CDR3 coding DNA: TGTGCCAGCAGCCAAGTCTATGGAGGGGATCAGCCCCAGCATTTT. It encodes CASSQVYGGDQPQHF.

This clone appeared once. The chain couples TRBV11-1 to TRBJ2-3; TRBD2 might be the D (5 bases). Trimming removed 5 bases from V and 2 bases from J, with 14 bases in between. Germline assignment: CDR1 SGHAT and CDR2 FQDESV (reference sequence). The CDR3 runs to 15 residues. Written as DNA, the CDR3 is TGTGCCAGCAGCCTCTTGAGGGTTATCACAGATACGCAGTATTTT. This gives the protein CASSLLRVITDTQYF. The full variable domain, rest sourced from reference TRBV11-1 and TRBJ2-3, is EAEVAQSPRYKITEKSQAVAFWCDPISGHATLYWYRQILGQGPELLVQFQDESVVDDSQLPKDRFSAERLKGVDSTLKIQPAELGDSAMYLCASSLLRVITDTQYFGPGTRLTVL.

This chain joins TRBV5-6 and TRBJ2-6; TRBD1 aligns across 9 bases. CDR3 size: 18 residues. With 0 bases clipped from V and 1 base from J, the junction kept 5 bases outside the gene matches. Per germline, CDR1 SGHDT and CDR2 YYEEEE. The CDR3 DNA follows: TGTGCCAGCAGCTTGGGGGGACAGGGACTTTCTGGGGCCAACGTCCTGACTTTC. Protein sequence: CASSLGGQGLSGANVLTF.

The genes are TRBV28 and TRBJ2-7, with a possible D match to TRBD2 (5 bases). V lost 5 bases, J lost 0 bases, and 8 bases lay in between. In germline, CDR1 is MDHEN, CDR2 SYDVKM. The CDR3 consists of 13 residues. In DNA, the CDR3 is TGTGCCAGCAGTCCCGGGAACTCCTACGAGCAGTACTTC. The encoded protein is CASSPGNSYEQYF.

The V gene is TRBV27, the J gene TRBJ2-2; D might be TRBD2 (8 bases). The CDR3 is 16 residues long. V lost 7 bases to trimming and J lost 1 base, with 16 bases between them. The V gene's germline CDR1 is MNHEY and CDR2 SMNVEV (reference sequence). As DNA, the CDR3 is TGTGCCAGCATCCTTAGCGGGACAGTGAACACCGGGGAGCTGTTTTTT. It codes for CASILSGTVNTGELFF.

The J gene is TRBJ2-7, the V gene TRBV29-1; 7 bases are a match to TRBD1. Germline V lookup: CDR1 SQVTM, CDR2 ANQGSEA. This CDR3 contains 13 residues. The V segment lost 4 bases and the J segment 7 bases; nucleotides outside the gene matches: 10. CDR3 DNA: TGCAGCGTTGTAGGGACAGCGCTTTGGGAGCAGTACTTC. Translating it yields CSVVGTALWEQYF.

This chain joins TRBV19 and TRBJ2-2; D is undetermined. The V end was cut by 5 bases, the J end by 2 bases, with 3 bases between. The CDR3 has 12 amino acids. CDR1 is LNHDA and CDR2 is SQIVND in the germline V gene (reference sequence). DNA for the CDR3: TGTGCCAGTAGTGGCAACACCGGGGAGCTGTTTTTT. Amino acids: CASSGNTGELFF.

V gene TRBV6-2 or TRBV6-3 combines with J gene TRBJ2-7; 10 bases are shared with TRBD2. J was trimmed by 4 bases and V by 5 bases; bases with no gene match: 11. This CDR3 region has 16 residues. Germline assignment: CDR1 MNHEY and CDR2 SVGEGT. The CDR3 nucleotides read TGTGCCAGCAGTCACCAAGGACTAGCGGTTTGGTACGAGCAGTACTTC. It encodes CASSHQGLAVWYEQYF.

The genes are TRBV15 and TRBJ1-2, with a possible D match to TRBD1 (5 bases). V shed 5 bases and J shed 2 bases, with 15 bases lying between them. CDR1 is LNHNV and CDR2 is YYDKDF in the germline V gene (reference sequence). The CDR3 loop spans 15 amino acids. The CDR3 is CATSPRLGGNYGYTF. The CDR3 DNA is TGTGCCACCAGCCCTCGGTTGGGGGGAAACTATGGCTACACCTTC.

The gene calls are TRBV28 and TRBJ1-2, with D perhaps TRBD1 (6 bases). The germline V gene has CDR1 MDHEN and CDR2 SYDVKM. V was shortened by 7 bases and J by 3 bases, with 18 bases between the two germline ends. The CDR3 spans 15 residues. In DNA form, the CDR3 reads TGTGCCAGCACCCATGGGGGCGGACTGCACTATGGCTACACCTTC. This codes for CASTHGGGLHYGYTF.

The CDR3 sequence is CASSPDGLKEKLFF. The CDR3 nucleotides read TGCGCCAGCAGCCCGGACGGACTAAAAGAAAAACTGTTTTTT. This chain connects TRBV4-1 to TRBJ1-4; D uncertain. This CDR3 spans 14 amino acids. V lost 4 bases and J 8 bases, leaving 14 bases between the germline ends. Germline CDR1 and CDR2: MGHRA and YSYEKL.